This T cell receptor beta chain stems from a study of CD8 T cells in ankylosing spondylitis. Study-wide findings and caveats: Within matched ankylosing spondylitis synovial fluid, disease-linked clones were reportedly significantly enriched.

TCRdb analysed the 5' RACE reads with MiXCR anew, one entry per CDR3 protein. The profile shows 200,000 to 250,000 distinct CDR3 sequences, around 10% of them singletons. The sample holds a few counts of this clonotype. What it binds is not known. The clonotype originates from a male donor with ankylosing spondylitis or in good health (not recorded which). The sequenced sample consisted of blood, either unsorted or a sorted T cell fraction (not recorded which).

The CDR3 spells CSVGDYNEQFF. In DNA, the CDR3 is TGCAGTGTGGGGGACTACAATGAGCAGTTCTTC. The rearrangement links TRBV20-1 to TRBJ2-1; the D gene could be TRBD1 or TRBD2 (5 bases each). The CDR3 runs to 11 residues. Trimming took off 7 bases at V and 3 bases at J, with 7 bases between the two ends. Germline CDR1 DFQATT, CDR2 SNEGSKA (reference sequence).